A single sample gave rise to the 31 T cell receptor beta chains below, sequenced in a study of molecular identifiers for immune sequencing clone quantification. TCRdb re-derived calls from the PCR reads in MiXCR, one entry per CDR3 protein. The sample records 8,300 or so distinct CDR3 sequences, about a third being singletons. The specimen was naive CD8+ T cells from blood, with Jurkat cell RNA spiked in. Documented subset: FACS-sorted CD8+CD4-CCR7+CD45RA+ naive T cells. The receptor set was obtained from a human donor in good health. Some libraries in this study had Jurkat cell RNA spiked in.

This clonotype is classed as medium-sized (0.01 to 0.1%). The V and J genes are TRBV7-9 and TRBJ2-2; 10 positions agree with TRBD1. The CDR3 has 16 amino acids. Looked up from germline, CDR1 is SEHNR and CDR2 is FQNEAQ (reference sequence). J lost 6 bases, V lost 1 base, and 5 bases had no gene match. The CDR3 nucleotides read TGTGCCAGCAGCTTAGTCGGGACAGGGGTCCCCGGGGAGCTGTTTTTT. Translating gives CASSLVGTGVPGELFF. The entire variable domain, with the rest obtained from reference TRBV7-9 and TRBJ2-2, is as follows: DTGVSQNPRHKITKRGQNVTFRCDPISEHNRLYWYRQTLGQGPEFLTYFQNEAQLEKSRLLSDRFSAERPKGSFSTLEIQRTEQGDSAMYLCASSLVGTGVPGELFFGEGSRLTVL.

This clonotype appeared a few times. J is TRBJ2-7 and V is TRBV20-1; the match to TRBD2 covers 7 bases. The V and J ends lost 3 bases and 4 bases, in that order; junction bases with no gene match: 6. The CDR3 contains 13 residues. CDR1 DFQATT and CDR2 SNEGSKA come from the germline V gene (reference sequence). CDR3 bases: TGCAGTGCTAGGGGAGGGGCTGGGTACGAGCAGTACTTC. Protein product: CSARGGAGYEQYF.

This clonotype occurred a few times. The CDR3 reads CASSLPQGYEQYF. The DNA of the CDR3 is TGTGCCAGCAGTTTACCACAGGGCTACGAGCAGTACTTC. The V call is TRBV28, the J call TRBJ2-7, with D perhaps TRBD1 (6 bases). The ends were cut back, 2 bases at V and 3 bases at J, with 8 bases in the middle. The CDR3 consists of 13 residues. CDR1 and CDR2 from the germline V gene are MDHEN and SYDVKM.

This clonotype was picked up a small number of times. The CDR3 sequence is CASSLGDRGYEQYF. The CDR3 DNA sequence: TGTGCCAGCAGCCTGGGGGACAGAGGATACGAGCAGTACTTC. V and J are TRBV5-4 and TRBJ2-7, with 7 bases aligning to TRBD1. Germline assignment: CDR1 SGHNT and CDR2 YYREEE (reference sequence). V shed 4 bases and J 4 bases; nucleotides not matched to a gene: 8. The CDR3 totals 14 residues.

This clonotype was seen only a few times. The V and J genes are TRBV29-1 and TRBJ2-5; 8 nucleotides agree with TRBD2. Trimming removed 6 bases from V and 2 bases from J; junction bases left unmatched: 8. CDR1 and CDR2 from the germline V gene are SQVTM and ANQGSEA. This CDR3 is built from 14 residues. CDR3 coding DNA: TGCAGCGTCCTACTAGCGGCTGGGCAAGAGACCCAGTACTTC. Amino acids: CSVLLAAGQETQYF.

This clonotype has just a few counts. In DNA, the CDR3 is TGCAGTGCTGGGACCCTTGGGAGTGGAGCTTTCTTT. It encodes CSAGTLGSGAFF. The chain recombines TRBV20-1 with TRBJ1-1; D is possibly TRBD1 (5 bases). The V end lost 5 bases, the J end lost 10 bases, and 17 bases lay between the germline ends. The germline V gene encodes CDR1 DFQATT and CDR2 SNEGSKA (reference sequence). This CDR3 comprises 12 residues.

This clonotype is termed medium-sized. The chain has TRBV29-1 and TRBJ2-2; D may correspond to TRBD1 or TRBD2 (6 bases each). CDR1 and CDR2 from the germline V gene are SQVTM and ANQGSEA. The CDR3 loop spans 12 amino acids. The germline V and J ends were trimmed by 4 bases and 6 bases, with 9 bases remaining between them. The CDR3 here is CSVVGGSGELFF. The CDR3 nucleotides read TGCAGCGTTGTGGGGGGCTCCGGGGAGCTGTTTTTT.

Regarding this clonotype: This likely comes from a read error, as the CDR3 has no conserved phenylalanine or tryptophan at its end. The chain links TRBV28 to TRBJ2-4; 9 bases map to TRBD1. The CDR3 is made up of 14 amino acids. J lost 9 bases, V lost 4 bases, and 7 bases had no gene match. Germline V gene data show CDR1 as MDHEN and CDR2 as SYDVKM. The CDR3 nucleotides read TGTGCCAGCAGTTCTGGGACAGGGCAGGGCATTCAGTACTCC. Protein product: CASSSGTGQGIQYS.

This clonotype occurred a few times. The chain joins TRBV20-1 to TRBJ2-5; TRBD1 matches 9 bases. The CDR3 is made up of 16 amino acids. Germline CDR1 DFQATT, CDR2 SNEGSKA (reference sequence). Trimming at V came to 1 base and at J to 5 bases, leaving 11 bases not matched to a gene. The CDR3: CSARALGQGRQETQYF. Here the CDR3 DNA reads TGCAGTGCTAGAGCCCTGGGACAGGGAAGGCAGGAGACCCAGTACTTC.

With regard to this clonotype: A much larger clone differs from this one at a single base, so this may be a read error. The CDR3 DNA follows: TGTGCCAGCAGCTTAGTCTCTAGCGGGAGGGCTGAGCAGTTCTTC. Protein sequence: CASSLVSSGRAEQFF. The V and J genes are TRBV7-2 and TRBJ2-1; TRBD2 agrees at 12 bases. Trimming cost V 1 base and J 9 bases; bases outside gene matches: 4. Germline-derived CDR1 and CDR2 are SGHTA and FQGNSA. This CDR3 has 15 residues.

Points on this clonotype: A clone one base away is much larger, so this may be a read error. This likely comes from a read error, as the CDR3 has no conserved phenylalanine or tryptophan at its end. The CDR3 DNA follows: TGTGCCAGCAGCTTACAACCCGGGACCCACGAGCAGTACCTC. Encoded protein: CASSLQPGTHEQYL. The rearrangement links TRBV7-4 to TRBJ2-7; D is tentatively TRBD1 or TRBD2 (5 bases each). Trimming removed 2 bases at V and 5 bases at J, with 13 bases between. The CDR3 consists of 14 residues. Germline values: CDR1 SGHVT, CDR2 SQSDAQ.

Note on this clonotype: A clone one base away is much larger, so this may be a read error. The J gene is TRBJ2-7, the V gene TRBV28, with D possibly TRBD2 on 6 matching bases. This CDR3 is 17 amino acids long. Germline assignment: CDR1 MDHEN and CDR2 SYDVKM. With 5 bases removed from V and 1 base from J, the gap between germline ends came to 21 bases. CDR3 residues: CASSPSSRGTRSYEQYF. The CDR3 DNA reads as TGTGCCAGCAGTCCGTCTTCACGCGGGACTCGTTCCTACGAGCAGTACTTC.

This clonotype rates as medium-sized. The rearrangement uses TRBV9 and TRBJ2-7, with 9 nucleotides matching TRBD2. The CDR3 length is 15 residues. Losses at the gene ends were 2 bases for V and 3 bases for J; bases not matched to a gene: 6. Germline lookup yields CDR1 SGDLS and CDR2 YYNGEE. CDR3 bases: TGTGCCAGCAGCGTGACTAGCGGTCTGAGCTACGAGCAGTACTTC. As protein: CASSVTSGLSYEQYF.

The V gene is TRBV28, the J gene TRBJ1-2, with D possibly being TRBD1 (5 bases). Per germline, CDR1 MDHEN and CDR2 SYDVKM. This CDR3 comprises 11 residues. Deletions cut 4 bases from V and 5 bases from J, with 5 bases between. The CDR3 loop reads CASSSGYGYTF. DNA of the CDR3: TGTGCCAGCAGTTCAGGGTATGGCTACACCTTC.

The sample holds a few counts of this clonotype. CDR3 nucleotide sequence: TGTGCCAGCAGACGTCAGGACGGTAACTACGAGCAGTACTTC. Translated, it gives CASRRQDGNYEQYF. The chain employs TRBV6-5 and TRBJ2-7, with unresolved D. This CDR3 spans 14 amino acids. With 6 bases removed from V and 3 bases from J, the gap between germline ends came to 15 bases. Germline-derived CDR1 and CDR2 are MNHEY and SVGAGI.

The chain joins TRBV7-6 to TRBJ2-3; TRBD2 matches at 8 bases. J gave up 4 bases and V 1 base, and 4 bases lay outside the gene matches. CDR3 length equals 15 residues. Germline V gene data show CDR1 as SGHVS and CDR2 as FNYEAQ. CDR3 coding DNA: TGTGCCAGCAGCTTAGTCGGGACTAGTGCAGATACGCAGTATTTT. Its protein product is CASSLVGTSADTQYF.

Within the sample, this clonotype is medium-sized. This chain uses TRBV29-1 with TRBJ2-5; 7 bases agree with TRBD1. V gave up 0 bases and J gave up 4 bases; unmatched junction bases: 5. This CDR3 region has 14 residues. Germline lookup yields CDR1 SQVTM and CDR2 ANQGSEA. The CDR3 nucleotides read TGCAGCGTTGAAGATCCCAGGACAGGAGAGACCCAGTACTTC. Translated: CSVEDPRTGETQYF.

The chain carries TRBV11-2 and TRBJ2-3, with D uncertain. This CDR3 has 15 residues. Germline V lookup: CDR1 SGHAT, CDR2 FQNNGV. The V end was cut by 1 base, the J end by 6 bases, with 14 bases between. The CDR3 bases are TGTGCCAGCAGCTTAGTGAGGCTAGGGATGGATACGCAGTATTTT. Protein product: CASSLVRLGMDTQYF.

On this clonotype: Lacking the conserved final phenylalanine or tryptophan, this CDR3 likely reflects a read error. This chain links TRBV7-9 with TRBJ1-3, with D uncertain. The CDR3 has 14 amino acids. The germline V and J ends were trimmed by 6 bases and 0 bases, with 9 bases remaining between them. Germline CDR1 SEHNR, CDR2 FQNEAQ (reference sequence). The chain's CDR3 is CASREGRSGNTIYL. In nucleotides, the CDR3 is TGTGCCAGCAGGGAAGGTCGCTCTGGAAACACCATATATCTT.

As regards this clonotype: Since the CDR3 does not end with the conserved phenylalanine or tryptophan, this likely comes from a read error. The V and J genes are TRBV23-1 and TRBJ1-5, with 7 bases fitting TRBD1. TRBV23-1 is sorted into the ORF group, with uncertain function. V lost 11 bases to trimming and J lost 6 bases; unmatched junction nucleotides: 10. The CDR3 is 13 residues long. The CDR3 DNA is TGCGCCCGGGTAGACAGGGTGGTTCAGCCCCAGCATTAT. Amino acid sequence: CARVDRVVQPQHY.

This clonotype turned up a few times. The chain has TRBV29-1 and TRBJ2-7, with 11 bases that match TRBD1. Germline loops: CDR1 SQVTM, CDR2 ANQGSEA. Trimming cost V 0 bases and J 4 bases; bases outside gene matches: 8. This CDR3 is built from 16 residues. The CDR3 protein is CSVEDWTGQGVYEQYF. In nucleotides, the CDR3 is TGCAGCGTTGAAGATTGGACGGGACAGGGGGTTTACGAGCAGTACTTC.

This clonotype was detected only a few times. The genes are TRBV7-2 and TRBJ2-7, with D possibly being TRBD2 (6 bases). Germline V gene data show CDR1 as SGHTA and CDR2 as FQGNSA. The CDR3 is 15 amino acids. V was cut by 5 bases and J by 1 base, with 15 bases left in between. The CDR3 here is CASSTKPGDSYEQYF. DNA of the CDR3: TGTGCCAGCAGCACTAAGCCGGGGGATTCCTACGAGCAGTACTTC.

Concerning this clonotype itself: Possible read error: a much larger clone is one base away. No conserved phenylalanine or tryptophan is present at the end of the CDR3, so a read error is the likely explanation. This chain joins TRBV28 and TRBJ2-3; D gene ambiguous. The V and J ends lost 3 bases and 2 bases respectively, with 6 bases between them. Germline loops: CDR1 MDHEN, CDR2 SYDVKM. This CDR3 is 13 amino acids long. The CDR3 DNA reads TGTGCCAGCAGTTTGGGTTACACAGATACGCAGTATCTT. Its protein is CASSLGYTDTQYL.

V and J are TRBV28 and TRBJ2-7; no definite D call. The germline CDR1 and CDR2 sequences are MDHEN and SYDVKM. This CDR3 is built from 13 residues. V gave up 3 bases and J gave up 3 bases, with 9 bases separating them. The DNA for the CDR3 is TGTGCCAGCAGTTTCATTCTGAACTACGAGCAGTACTTC. This translates into CASSFILNYEQYF.

The V call is TRBV10-3, the J call TRBJ2-3, with TRBD2 identical over 11 bases. CDR1 is ENHRY and CDR2 is SYGVKD in the germline V gene. After removal of 11 bases from V and 5 bases from J, the junction contained 3 bases not matched to a gene. The CDR3 consists of 12 residues. CDR3 in amino acids: CADGLAGDTQYF. In DNA, the CDR3 is TGTGCCGATGGACTAGCGGGAGATACGCAGTATTTT.

Only a few counts were recorded for this clonotype. The chain couples TRBV2 to TRBJ2-7; possibly TRBD2 for D (5 bases). Trimming shortened V by 8 bases and J by 1 base, and 9 bases separated the two germline ends. The CDR3 spans 12 residues. Germline assignment: CDR1 SNHLY and CDR2 FYNNEI. The CDR3 DNA reads as TGTGCCAGCGCGAGAGGGTCCTACGAGCAGTACTTC. As protein: CASARGSYEQYF.

The chain uses TRBV4-3 and TRBJ1-4; D remains ambiguous. The CDR3 is 15 amino acids. V was clipped by 0 bases and J by 4 bases, with 9 bases between them. Per germline, CDR1 LGHNA and CDR2 YSLEER. Written as DNA, the CDR3 is TGCGCCAGCAGCCAAGATGGCATCAGTAATGAAAAACTGTTTTTT. This sequence encodes CASSQDGISNEKLFF.

This clonotype counts as medium-sized. J is TRBJ1-5 and V is TRBV2, with TRBD1 matching 8 bases. Germline values: CDR1 SNHLY, CDR2 FYNNEI. The CDR3 is 15 residues long. V lost 6 bases, J lost 1 base, and 5 bases stayed unmatched. CDR3 protein: CASSPTGESNQPQHF. Written as DNA, the CDR3 is TGTGCCAGCAGCCCGACAGGGGAAAGCAATCAGCCCCAGCATTTT.

The CDR3 reads CASSFAGVRDHTDTQYF. DNA of the CDR3: TGTGCCAGCAGTTTTGCGGGGGTCAGGGACCACACAGATACGCAGTATTTT. The chain links TRBV28 to TRBJ2-3; 7 bases line up with TRBD2. The CDR3 has 17 residues. CDR1 is MDHEN and CDR2 is SYDVKM in the germline V gene. V lost 3 bases and J lost 2; bases outside the gene matches: 11. The complete variable domain, with remaining parts taken from reference TRBV28 and TRBJ2-3, reads DVKVTQSSRYLVKRTGEKVFLECVQDMDHENMFWYRQDPGLGLRLIYFSYDVKMKEKGDIPEGYSVSREKKERFSLILESASTNQTSMYLCASSFAGVRDHTDTQYFGPGTRLTVL.

This clonotype is medium-sized in the sample. The V gene is TRBV28, the J gene TRBJ1-6, with unresolved D. V was cut by 6 bases and J by 6 bases, with 12 bases left in between. The CDR3 is 14 amino acids. Germline values: CDR1 MDHEN, CDR2 SYDVKM. The CDR3 protein is CASSLTEPNSPLHF. The CDR3 nucleotides read TGTGCCAGCAGCCTAACCGAGCCTAATTCACCCCTCCACTTT.

Note on this clonotype: A much larger clone lies one base from this, so it may be a read error. This sequence joins TRBV6-5 and TRBJ2-4, with TRBD2 identical over 7 bases. The CDR3 runs to 14 residues. Germline CDR1 and CDR2: MNHEY and SVGAGI. J lost 12 bases, V lost 3 bases, and 11 bases had no gene match. The CDR3 nucleotides read TGTGCCAGCAGTTATTCAAGCGGGGCAACCCCTCAGTACTTC. It is translated as CASSYSSGATPQYF.